This passage covers 25 T cell receptor beta chains from one sample sequenced in a study of tumor-infiltrating lymphocytes in primary liver carcinoma. A constant-region primer primed TCR beta cDNA synthesis from roughly 510 ng of total RNA. Nested multiplex PCR, run for three rounds with slightly modified ARM-PCR, yielded TCR beta libraries. The two initial PCR rounds, 9 to 11 cycles each, used TRBV1-TRBV30 forward and C-beta reverse primers. TCRdb independently ran MiXCR on the multiplex PCR reads; one entry per CDR3 protein. Of around 170,000 distinct CDR3 sequences listed, 60% are singletons. Blood RNA came from unsorted whole blood; germline DNA was also extracted. Sequencing used peripheral blood. These receptor sequences come from a man aged 35-49 years with primary liver carcinoma and hepatitis B virus infection.

Notes on this clonotype: Sequence at one end of the junction differs from germline and may be a read error. This chain joins TRBV29-1 and TRBJ2-3; 8 positions agree with TRBD2. The CDR3 has 13 amino acids. The germline CDR1 and CDR2 sequences are SQVTM and ANQGSEA. The CDR3 is CRVVLAVADTQYF. The CDR3 DNA is TGCAGGGTTGTACTAGCGGTGGCAGATACGCAGTATTTT.

The V and J genes are TRBV5-1 and TRBJ2-5, with TRBD2 identical over 7 bases. The germline CDR1 and CDR2 sequences are SGHRS and YFSETQ. With 6 bases clipped from V and 1 base from J, the junction kept 9 bases outside the gene matches. The CDR3 totals 15 residues. The CDR3 loop is CASKLGGSSQETQYF. The DNA of the CDR3 is TGCGCCAGCAAGTTGGGCGGGAGTTCCCAAGAGACCCAGTACTTC. Variable domain in full (rest from reference TRBV5-1 and TRBJ2-5): KAGVTQTPRYLIKTRGQQVTLSCSPISGHRSVSWYQQTPGQGLQFLFEYFSETQRNKGNFPGRFSGRQFSNSRSEMNVSTLELGDSALYLCASKLGGSSQETQYFGPGTRLLVL.

This clonotype was seen more than once but under ten times. The gene calls are TRBV5-5 and TRBJ2-3, with 8 nucleotides matching TRBD1. From germline, CDR1 is SGHKS and CDR2 YYEKEE (reference sequence). The J segment lost 2 bases and the V segment lost 4 bases, leaving 9 bases of the junction unmatched. The length of the CDR3 is 16 residues. In DNA, the CDR3 is TGTGCCAGCAGCCCTTCCAGGGGGCTTGCCACAGATACGCAGTATTTT. Its translation: CASSPSRGLATDTQYF. The full variable domain, its missing parts supplied by reference TRBV5-5 and TRBJ2-3, is DAGVTQSPTHLIKTRGQQVTLRCSPISGHKSVSWYQQVLGQGPQFIFQYYEKEERGRGNFPDRFSARQFPNYSSELNVNALLLGDSALYLCASSPSRGLATDTQYFGPGTRLTVL.

With regard to this clonotype: A junction end diverges from the germline sequence, so it may reflect a read error. The chain joins TRBV11-2 to TRBJ1-3; possibly TRBD1 for D (6 bases). The CDR3 runs to 14 residues. The V gene's germline CDR1 is SGHAT and CDR2 FQNNGV. The CDR3 is CTSSLDRTGNTIYF. The CDR3 DNA sequence: TGTACCAGCAGTTTAGACAGGACTGGAAACACCATATATTTT.

The chain has TRBV6-6 and TRBJ1-6; D is undetermined. CDR3 length: 13 residues. Trimming removed 6 bases from V and 15 bases from J, with 18 bases in between. Germline values: CDR1 MNHNY, CDR2 SVGAGI (reference sequence). Here the CDR3 DNA reads TGTGCCAGCAGCAGCGTGTGGGAGAGCCTCCTCCACTTT. This translates into CASSSVWESLLHF.

This clonotype has just a few counts. This chain uses TRBV6-5 with TRBJ1-2; TRBD1 might be the D (5 bases). Germline V gene sequence: CDR1 MNHEY, CDR2 SVGAGI. The V end was cut by 0 bases, the J end by 7 bases, with 12 bases between. The CDR3 is made up of 14 amino acids. The CDR3 sequence: CASSYSGTPGGYTF. For the CDR3, the DNA is TGTGCCAGCAGTTACTCCGGGACCCCCGGTGGCTACACCTTC.

A note on this clonotype: Germline and junction disagree at one end, which may indicate a read error. This sequence joins TRBV10-3 and TRBJ2-5; D uncertain. CDR1 and CDR2 from the germline V gene are ENHRY and SYGVKD. This CDR3 has 14 residues. The DNA of the CDR3 is TGTGCCACCCGAGAAGGAGTGGGTCAAGGGACCCAGTACTTC. It specifies CATREGVGQGTQYF.

Turning to this clonotype: Mismatch with germline at one junction end may stem from a read error. The chain is built from TRBV5-5 and TRBJ1-2; D unclear. CDR1 SGHKS and CDR2 YYEKEE come from the germline V gene (reference sequence). This CDR3 is built from 14 residues. CDR3: CARSSPGGPYGYTF. The CDR3 DNA reads as TGTGCCAGGAGCTCTCCGGGAGGCCCTTATGGCTACACCTTC.

This chain joins TRBV4-1 and TRBJ2-2; TRBD2 matches at 11 bases. The CDR3 loop spans 16 amino acids. Germline V CDR1 and CDR2: MGHRA, YSYEKL. The ends lost 4 bases at V and 5 bases at J; junction bases unmatched: 6. CDR3 DNA: TGCGCCAGCAGCCCTAGCGGGAGGTTGGAGACCGGGGAGCTGTTTTTT. This encodes CASSPSGRLETGELFF.

The chain links TRBV28 to TRBJ1-6; no reliable D call. The ends were cut back, 2 bases at V and 8 bases at J, with 10 bases in the middle. Germline V gene sequence: CDR1 MDHEN, CDR2 SYDVKM. This CDR3 comprises 14 residues. CDR3 DNA: TGTGCCAGCAGTTTAAGGCAGGAAGATTCACCCCTCCACTTT. Amino acids: CASSLRQEDSPLHF. The full variable domain, in which reference TRBV28 and TRBJ1-6 provide the parts outside the CDR3, is DVKVTQSSRYLVKRTGEKVFLECVQDMDHENMFWYRQDPGLGLRLIYFSYDVKMKEKGDIPEGYSVSREKKERFSLILESASTNQTSMYLCASSLRQEDSPLHFGNGTRLTVT.

Details on this clonotype: At one boundary the junction diverges from the germline segment, which might be a read error. V and J are TRBV11-2 and TRBJ2-7; D is undetermined. The CDR3 loop spans 14 amino acids. Per the germline V gene, CDR1 is SGHAT and CDR2 is FQNNGV. The CDR3 here is CVSSSTDGAYEHYF. As DNA, the CDR3 is TGTGTCAGCAGCTCAACCGACGGAGCCTACGAGCACTATTTC.

This clonotype was detected only a few times. V gene TRBV4-2 combines with J gene TRBJ2-7, with TRBD2 matching over 8 bases. Trimming cost V 0 bases and J 3 bases; bases outside gene matches: 4. The CDR3 is 15 residues long. CDR1 is LGHNA, CDR2 YNFKEQ, per germline. CDR3 region: CASSQDSAGGYEQYF. DNA of the CDR3: TGTGCCAGCAGCCAAGATAGTGCGGGAGGCTACGAGCAGTACTTC.

Here the CDR3 DNA reads TGTGCCAGCAGTGGCCGACAGGCGATTAATTCACCCCTCCACTTT. It yields the protein CASSGRQAINSPLHF. This chain links TRBV6-5 with TRBJ1-6; a possible D gene is TRBD1 (6 bases). From germline, CDR1 is MNHEY and CDR2 SVGAGI. The CDR3 is 15 residues long. Trimming took 5 bases from V and 6 from J, leaving 14 bases between them.

The rearrangement links TRBV4-1 to TRBJ2-7; no reliable D call. V shed 0 bases and J shed 2 bases, with 14 bases lying between them. Germline V CDR1 and CDR2: MGHRA, YSYEKL. This CDR3 contains 16 residues. CDR3 sequence reads: CASSQEATSVPYEQYF. In nucleotides, the CDR3 is TGCGCCAGCAGCCAAGAAGCGACCTCAGTCCCCTACGAGCAGTACTTC.

About this clonotype: A read error may produce the germline difference seen at one junction end. The chain uses TRBV29-1 and TRBJ1-1, with D tentatively TRBD1 (5 bases). The germline gives CDR1 SQVTM, CDR2 ANQGSEA. This CDR3 has 11 residues. In DNA, the CDR3 is TGCAGCGTTGTGCGGGGCACTGAAGTTTTCTTT. It codes for CSVVRGTEVFF.

This clonotype was counted only a few times. V and J are TRBV6-5 and TRBJ1-2; 12 nucleotides match TRBD1. Unmatched junction bases numbered 12, after V lost 5 bases and J lost 8 bases. Germline values: CDR1 MNHEY, CDR2 SVGAGI. The CDR3 sequence is 16 residues long. The CDR3 here is CASSTGTGGTISGYTF. CDR3 nucleotide sequence: TGTGCCAGCAGTACCGGGACAGGGGGCACTATTTCCGGCTACACCTTC.

In its sample, this clonotype was seen a few times. V is TRBV12-3 or TRBV12-4 and J is TRBJ2-2; possibly TRBD1 or TRBD2 for D (5 bases each). With 6 bases removed from V and 4 bases from J, the gap between germline ends came to 12 bases. The length of the CDR3 is 14 residues. The CDR3 DNA sequence: TGTGCCAGCAGGGATCCTGGGGGCACCGGGGAGCTGTTTTTT. It translates to CASRDPGGTGELFF.

This clonotype was counted ten times or more. The chain joins TRBV11-2 to TRBJ2-1; a weak D match, TRBD2 (5 bases). V lost 1 base, J lost 7 bases, and 14 bases lay in between. The CDR3 is 15 amino acids. Germline-derived CDR1 and CDR2 are SGHAT and FQNNGV. In DNA, the CDR3 is TGTGCCAGCAGCTTAGGTGCGGGTCAATCGAATGAGCAGTTCTTC. It yields the protein CASSLGAGQSNEQFF.

The rearrangement uses TRBV7-9 and TRBJ1-2; D not certain. Germline loops: CDR1 SEHNR, CDR2 FQNEAQ (reference sequence). V was shortened by 3 bases and J by 4 bases, with 12 bases between the two germline ends. This CDR3 has 14 residues. CDR3 in DNA: TGTGCCAGCAGCTTTGAGGCAGGTGGCTATGGCTACACCTTC. It yields the protein CASSFEAGGYGYTF.

This clonotype turned up a few times. The CDR3 DNA follows: TGCAGCGTTATCGGGACAGGGTCTCACAATGAGCAGTTCTTC. It codes for CSVIGTGSHNEQFF. V gene TRBV29-1 combines with J gene TRBJ2-1; the match to TRBD1 covers 9 bases. Per germline, CDR1 SQVTM and CDR2 ANQGSEA. The junction had 7 bases not matched to a gene; V was cut back by 5 bases and J by 5 bases. There are 14 residues in the CDR3.

The chain carries TRBV5-1 and TRBJ2-7, with D possibly TRBD2 on 5 matching bases. The CDR3 is 16 residues long. The V gene's germline CDR1 is SGHRS and CDR2 YFSETQ. Trimming stripped 4 bases from V and 7 bases from J, with 24 bases between. CDR3 DNA sequence: TGCGCCAGCAGCCCGGAAATAAGGACTGCCCTGGAGGAGCAGTACTTC. Translated: CASSPEIRTALEEQYF.

Comment on this clonotype: Being one base from a much bigger clone, this may be a read error. The chain is built from TRBV29-1 and TRBJ1-1, with D unresolved. CDR3 length: 10 amino acids. Germline CDR1 reads SQVTM; CDR2 reads ANQGSEA. V was trimmed by 6 bases and J by 6 bases, leaving 8 bases between them. DNA for the CDR3: TGCAGCGTGGCAACTCCTGAAGCTTTCTTT. It yields the protein CSVATPEAFF.

Details on this clonotype: The conserved final phenylalanine or tryptophan is absent from the CDR3, which likely points to a read error. V gene TRBV12-3 or TRBV12-4 combines with J gene TRBJ2-7, with D unclear. The V and J ends lost 3 bases and 7 bases respectively, with 19 bases between them. The CDR3 length is 15 residues. This chain's CDR3 is CASSFGQDLSLEQYS. In DNA, the CDR3 is TGTGCCAGCAGTTTCGGGCAAGACCTCTCGCTGGAGCAGTACTCC.

This clonotype occurred once. V usage is TRBV5-5 and J usage is TRBJ1-4; no clear D gene. The V and J ends lost 4 bases and 5 bases respectively, with 12 bases between them. There are 14 residues in the CDR3. In germline, CDR1 is SGHKS, CDR2 YYEKEE (reference sequence). In nucleotides, the CDR3 is TGTGCCAGCAGCCAGGCCTTACCAAATGAAAAACTGTTTTTT. Encoded protein: CASSQALPNEKLFF.

The rearrangement uses TRBV7-9 and TRBJ2-7; D call uncertain. Trimming removed 1 base at V and 2 bases at J, with 6 bases between. Germline CDR1 is SEHNR and CDR2 is FQNEAQ (reference sequence). This CDR3 has 13 amino acids. CDR3 sequence (DNA): TGTGCCAGCAGCTTAGGGAAAACCTACGAGCAGTACTTC. Encoded protein: CASSLGKTYEQYF. Full variable domain (outside the CDR3, taken from reference TRBV7-9 and TRBJ2-7): DTGVSQNPRHKITKRGQNVTFRCDPISEHNRLYWYRQTLGQGPEFLTYFQNEAQLEKSRLLSDRFSAERPKGSFSTLEIQRTEQGDSAMYLCASSLGKTYEQYFGPGTRLTVT.